This entry lists 16 T cell receptor beta chains sequenced from one sample in a study of immune characterization of retroperitoneal liposarcoma. TCRdb re-called the PCR reads with MiXCR, one entry per CDR3 protein. This sample has roughly 11,000 distinct CDR3 sequences, with roughly 26% found just once. Sequences were obtained from tumor tissue. Receptors were obtained from a female donor with retroperitoneal liposarcoma.

This clonotype is labeled medium-sized. The chain couples TRBV7-2 to TRBJ2-3; D not certain. CDR1 SGHTA and CDR2 FQGNSA come from the germline V gene. The CDR3 totals 14 residues. Trimming pared 6 bases from V and 4 bases from J, leaving 14 bases between. Here the CDR3 DNA reads TGTGCCAGCAGTTCAAGGGCCACATCAGATACGCAGTATTTT. This gives the protein CASSSRATSDTQYF.

This clonotype was detected many times. The chain recombines TRBV27 with TRBJ2-1; 12 bases are a match to TRBD2. The junction had 13 bases not matched to a gene; V was cut back by 3 bases and J by 10 bases. CDR3 length equals 17 residues. Germline CDR1 and CDR2: MNHEY and SMNVEV (reference sequence). In nucleotides, the CDR3 is TGTGCCAGCAGTTTTTTAGCTAGCGGGAGGGCCAGGGGGGAGCAGTTCTTC. Translated, it gives CASSFLASGRARGEQFF.

Relative to its sample, this clonotype is large (0.1 to 1%). The genes are TRBV7-6 and TRBJ2-3; D gene uncertain. The V gene's germline CDR1 is SGHVS and CDR2 FNYEAQ. The CDR3 is 12 residues long. V was trimmed by 4 bases and J by 4 bases, leaving 6 bases between them. CDR3 DNA: TGTGCCAGCAGCTCACGGCCAGATACGCAGTATTTT. Translation: CASSSRPDTQYF.

This clonotype qualifies as medium-sized. The V and J genes are TRBV6-1 and TRBJ1-6; D gene uncertain. Trimming took 7 bases from V and 2 from J, leaving 9 bases between them. The germline V gene encodes CDR1 MNHNS and CDR2 SASEGT. This CDR3 spans 14 amino acids. CDR3 sequence reads: CASNSGPYNSPLHF. CDR3 in DNA: TGTGCCAGCAACTCCGGGCCCTATAATTCACCCCTCCACTTT.

This clonotype is labeled as medium-sized (0.01 to 0.1%). The chain joins TRBV12-3 or TRBV12-4 to TRBJ2-1; 14 positions match TRBD2. Unmatched junction bases numbered 4, after V lost 2 bases and J lost 7 bases. The length of the CDR3 is 16 residues. The CDR3 sequence is CASSLRLAGGGNEQFF. In DNA form, the CDR3 reads TGTGCCAGCAGTTTAAGACTAGCGGGAGGGGGGAATGAGCAGTTCTTC.

This chain uses TRBV6-1 with TRBJ2-5, with 7 bases lining up with TRBD2. Trimming cost V 4 bases and J 11 bases; bases outside gene matches: 13. The CDR3 consists of 14 residues. Germline-derived CDR1 and CDR2 are MNHNS and SASEGT. The CDR3 bases are TGTGCCAGCAGTGGCGCTAGCGGTCCCAATGAGCAGTACTTC. This codes for CASSGASGPNEQYF.

Only a few counts were recorded for this clonotype. The chain is built from TRBV6-1 and TRBJ2-1; D unresolved. Germline values: CDR1 MNHNS, CDR2 SASEGT. This CDR3 is built from 11 residues. The V end was cut by 2 bases, the J end by 13 bases, with 9 bases between. The DNA of the CDR3 is TGTGCCAGCAGTGAACAAGAGACCCAGTTCTTC. Amino acids: CASSEQETQFF.

The sample holds many counts of this clonotype. V usage is TRBV7-2 and J usage is TRBJ2-3; no reliable D call. V gave up 6 bases and J gave up 0 bases, with 4 bases separating them. Germline CDR1 and CDR2: SGHTA and FQGNSA. This CDR3 is 12 amino acids long. The CDR3 nucleotides are TGTGCCAGCAGAACTAGCACAGATACGCAGTATTTT. Its protein product is CASRTSTDTQYF.

This clonotype was seen ten or more times. V gene TRBV10-1 combines with J gene TRBJ2-1, with D perhaps matching TRBD1 or TRBD2 (5 bases each). V lost 5 bases and J 4 bases, leaving 18 bases between the germline ends. The CDR3 has 16 residues. Germline V gene data show CDR1 as WNHNN and CDR2 as SYGVQD (reference sequence). The CDR3 DNA reads as TGCGCCAGCAGTCGGGAAGATCCCCCAGGGTACAATGAGCAGTTCTTC. Translated: CASSREDPPGYNEQFF.

V is TRBV7-3 and J is TRBJ2-3; 8 bases fit TRBD1. Germline lookup yields CDR1 SGHTA and CDR2 FQGTGA. The J segment lost 5 bases and the V segment lost 4 bases, leaving 5 bases of the junction unmatched. The CDR3 totals 14 residues. CDR3 region: CASSYGDRKDTQYF. Here the CDR3 DNA reads TGTGCCAGCAGCTACGGGGACAGGAAAGATACGCAGTATTTT.

The chain employs TRBV6-8 and TRBJ2-1; 10 bases align to TRBD1. The end of the DNA aligns better with TRBJ2-4, so the J call may be wrong. The CDR3 contains 14 residues. Germline-derived CDR1 and CDR2 are MNHGY and SAAAGT. CDR3 bases: TGTGCCAGCAGTTTCCGCGGACAGGGGGACATTCAGTACTTC. The encoded protein is CASSFRGQGDIQYF.

This clonotype was observed a handful of times. The genes are TRBV10-3 and TRBJ1-1; 9 bases line up with TRBD1. The V segment lost 7 bases and the J segment 4 bases; nucleotides outside the gene matches: 7. This CDR3 is 14 amino acids long. Germline lookup yields CDR1 ENHRY and CDR2 SYGVKD. The CDR3 sequence: CAIKGDRDPTEAFF. The CDR3 DNA sequence: TGTGCCATCAAAGGGGACAGGGATCCCACTGAAGCTTTCTTT.

This clonotype was counted only a few times. The chain combines TRBV6-1 with TRBJ2-1; 10 nucleotides agree with TRBD1. Germline V CDR1 and CDR2: MNHNS, SASEGT. The CDR3 has 15 amino acids. Trimming removed 5 bases from V and 10 bases from J; junction bases left unmatched: 11. The CDR3 here is CASSLVDRGQNEQFF. The CDR3 DNA reads as TGTGCCAGCAGTCTAGTCGACAGGGGGCAGAACGAGCAGTTCTTC.

In its sample, this clonotype is large. The rearrangement links TRBV7-2 to TRBJ2-7; D call uncertain. Trimming took 0 bases from V and 1 from J, leaving 7 bases between them. Looked up from germline, CDR1 is SGHTA and CDR2 is FQGNSA. The CDR3 has 14 amino acids. The CDR3 DNA is TGTGCCAGCAGCTTAGCGAGAGCGTCCTACGAGCAGTACTTC. Amino acid sequence: CASSLARASYEQYF.

This clonotype was detected only once. V gene TRBV7-2 combines with J gene TRBJ2-4; D could derive from TRBD1 or TRBD2 (5 bases each). With the DNA end fitting TRBJ2-1 better, the J assignment may be wrong. CDR1 is SGHTA and CDR2 is FQGNSA in the germline V gene. The CDR3 extends over 13 amino acids. CDR3 in DNA: TGTGCCAGCAGCTCCCGACTCGTGGGGACCCAGTTCTTC. It translates to CASSSRLVGTQFF.

This clonotype was seen many times. V gene TRBV6-5 combines with J gene TRBJ2-3; 8 nucleotides match TRBD2. The V gene's germline CDR1 is MNHEY and CDR2 SVGAGI. The CDR3 is 15 residues long. Trimming took 2 bases from V and 5 from J; bases not matched to a gene: 6. The CDR3 spells CASSYGTSELDTQYF. In DNA form, the CDR3 reads TGTGCCAGCAGTTACGGGACTAGTGAACTAGATACGCAGTATTTT.